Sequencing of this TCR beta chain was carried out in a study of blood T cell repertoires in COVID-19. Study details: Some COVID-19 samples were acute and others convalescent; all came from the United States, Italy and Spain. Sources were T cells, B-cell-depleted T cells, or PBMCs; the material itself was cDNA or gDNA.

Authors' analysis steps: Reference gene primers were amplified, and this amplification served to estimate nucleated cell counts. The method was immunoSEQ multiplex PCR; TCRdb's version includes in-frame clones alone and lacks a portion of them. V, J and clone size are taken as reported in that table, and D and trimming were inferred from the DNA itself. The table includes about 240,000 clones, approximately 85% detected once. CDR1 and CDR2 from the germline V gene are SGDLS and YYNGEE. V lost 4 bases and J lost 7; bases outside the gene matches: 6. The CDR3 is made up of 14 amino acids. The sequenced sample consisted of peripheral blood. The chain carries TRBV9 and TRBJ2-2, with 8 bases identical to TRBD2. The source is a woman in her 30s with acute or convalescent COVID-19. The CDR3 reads CASSPSGRGGELFF. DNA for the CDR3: TGTGCCAGCAGCCCCAGCGGGAGAGGCGGGGAGCTGTTTTTT.